This T cell receptor (beta chain) is from a study of blood T cell repertoires in COVID-19. Study in general: Nucleic acid was either cDNA or gDNA, and it came from T cells, B-cell-depleted T cells, or PBMCs.

This CDR3 contains 16 residues. The V gene end was trimmed by 5 bases and the J gene end by 0 bases; junction bases not matched to a gene: 8. CDR1 SGHAT and CDR2 FQNNGV come from the germline V gene. Per the authors' pipeline: Estimates of nucleated cell counts were drawn from the amplification of reference gene primers. This table comes from immunoSEQ multiplex PCR, and its TCRdb copy is limited to in-frame clones, with some not included. The DNA was the basis for D and trimming; V, J and clone size are from that table. The profile covers fewer than 200,000 clones, with approximately 84% appearing a single time and 7.5% to 9.5% taken by the ten largest.

The genes are TRBV11-2 and TRBJ1-2, with 8 bases fitting TRBD1. This TCR was sampled from a man aged 35 to 55 who had recovered from COVID-19. The sample taken for sequencing was peripheral blood. This CDR3 is CASSPGQARANYGYTF. The CDR3 DNA is TGTGCCAGCAGCCCGGGACAGGCCCGAGCTAACTATGGCTACACCTTC.